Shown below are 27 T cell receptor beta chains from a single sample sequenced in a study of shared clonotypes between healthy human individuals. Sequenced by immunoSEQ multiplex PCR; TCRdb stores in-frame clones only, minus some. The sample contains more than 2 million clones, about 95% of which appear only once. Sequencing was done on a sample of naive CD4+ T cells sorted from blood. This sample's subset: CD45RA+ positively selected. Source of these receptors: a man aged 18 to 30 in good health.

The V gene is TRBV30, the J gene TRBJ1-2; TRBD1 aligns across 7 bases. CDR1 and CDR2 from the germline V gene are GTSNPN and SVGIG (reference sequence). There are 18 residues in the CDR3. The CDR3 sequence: CAQTGTDIWRGVYAGYTF. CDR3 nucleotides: TGTGCTCAAACCGGGACAGATATATGGAGAGGGGTATATGCTGGCTACACCTTC.

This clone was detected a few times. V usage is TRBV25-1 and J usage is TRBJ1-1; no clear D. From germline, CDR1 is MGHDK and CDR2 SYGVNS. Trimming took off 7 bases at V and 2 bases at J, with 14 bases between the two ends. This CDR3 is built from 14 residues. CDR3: CASNVWGTNTEAFF. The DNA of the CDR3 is TGTGCCAGCAATGTGTGGGGAACAAACACTGAAGCTTTCTTT.

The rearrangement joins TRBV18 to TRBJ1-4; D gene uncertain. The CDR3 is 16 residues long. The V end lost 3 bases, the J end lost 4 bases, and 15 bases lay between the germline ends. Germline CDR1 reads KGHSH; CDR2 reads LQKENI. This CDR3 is CASSPQGIQLNEKLFF. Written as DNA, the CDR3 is TGTGCCAGCTCACCCCAAGGGATACAACTTAATGAAAAACTGTTTTTT.

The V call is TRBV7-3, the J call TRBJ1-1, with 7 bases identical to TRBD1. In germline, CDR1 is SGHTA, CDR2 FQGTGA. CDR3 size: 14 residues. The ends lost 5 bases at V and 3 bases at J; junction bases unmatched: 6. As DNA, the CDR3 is TGTGCCAGCAGCGGAGGGGGCGCGGACACTGAAGCTTTCTTT. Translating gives CASSGGGADTEAFF.

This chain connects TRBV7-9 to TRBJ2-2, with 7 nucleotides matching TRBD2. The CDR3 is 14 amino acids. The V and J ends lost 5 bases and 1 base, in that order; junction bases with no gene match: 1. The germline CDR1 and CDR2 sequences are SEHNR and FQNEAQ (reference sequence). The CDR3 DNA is TGTGCCAGCAGCCGGGGGGTGAACACCGGGGAGCTGTTTTTT. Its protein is CASSRGVNTGELFF. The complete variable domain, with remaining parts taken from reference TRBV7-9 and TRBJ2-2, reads DTGVSQNPRHKITKRGQNVTFRCDPISEHNRLYWYRQTLGQGPEFLTYFQNEAQLEKSRLLSDRFSAERPKGSFSTLEIQRTEQGDSAMYLCASSRGVNTGELFFGEGSRLTVL.

The DNA of the CDR3 is TGTGCCAGCACCAAGGCGGGGACCTTGGGCAATGAGCAGTTCTTC. Protein sequence: CASTKAGTLGNEQFF. J is TRBJ2-1 and V is TRBV6-5, with D possibly matching TRBD2 (6 bases). CDR3 length equals 15 residues. V gave up 7 bases and J gave up 6 bases, with 19 bases separating them. Per the germline V gene, CDR1 is MNHEY and CDR2 is SVGAGI.

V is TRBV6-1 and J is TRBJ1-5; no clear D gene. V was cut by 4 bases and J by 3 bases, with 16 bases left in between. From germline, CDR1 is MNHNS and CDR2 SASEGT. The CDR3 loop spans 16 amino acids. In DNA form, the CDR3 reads TGTGCCAGCAGTGGGATTACGGACGGCCACAATCAGCCCCAGCATTTT. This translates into CASSGITDGHNQPQHF.

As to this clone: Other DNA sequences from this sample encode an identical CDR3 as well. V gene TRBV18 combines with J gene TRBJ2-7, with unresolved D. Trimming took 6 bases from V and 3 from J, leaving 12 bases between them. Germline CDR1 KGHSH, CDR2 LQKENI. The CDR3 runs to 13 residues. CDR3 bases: TGTGCCAGCTCCCCCCCGGCTGGCTACGAGCAGTACTTC. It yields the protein CASSPPAGYEQYF.

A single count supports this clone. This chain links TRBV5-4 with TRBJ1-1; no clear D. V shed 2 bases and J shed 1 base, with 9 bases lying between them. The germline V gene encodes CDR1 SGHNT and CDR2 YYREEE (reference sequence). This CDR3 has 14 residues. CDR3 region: CASSFSATNTEAFF. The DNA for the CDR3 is TGTGCCAGCAGCTTTTCAGCCACGAACACTGAAGCTTTCTTT.

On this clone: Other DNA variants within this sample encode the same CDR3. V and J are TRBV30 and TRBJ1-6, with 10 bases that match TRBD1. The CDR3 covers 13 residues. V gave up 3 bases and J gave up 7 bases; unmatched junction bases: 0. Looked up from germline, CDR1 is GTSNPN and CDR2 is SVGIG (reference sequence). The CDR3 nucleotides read TGTGCCTGGAGGGGACAGGGGAATTCACCCCTCCACTTT. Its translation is CAWRGQGNSPLHF.

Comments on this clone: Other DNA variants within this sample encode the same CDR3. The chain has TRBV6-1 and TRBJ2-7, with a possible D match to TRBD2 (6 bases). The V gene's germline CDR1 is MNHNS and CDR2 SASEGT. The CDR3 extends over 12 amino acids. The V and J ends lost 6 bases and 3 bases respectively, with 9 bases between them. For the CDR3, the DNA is TGTGCCAGCAGGACCGGGGGCTACGAGCAGTACTTC. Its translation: CASRTGGYEQYF.

CDR3 sequence: CSALNYGYTF. CDR3 bases: TGCAGTGCTCTTAACTATGGCTACACCTTC. The chain couples TRBV20-1 to TRBJ1-2; D ambiguous. The CDR3 loop spans 10 amino acids. Trimming cost V 5 bases and J 1 base, with 2 bases left between them. Germline-derived CDR1 and CDR2 are DFQATT and SNEGSKA (reference sequence).

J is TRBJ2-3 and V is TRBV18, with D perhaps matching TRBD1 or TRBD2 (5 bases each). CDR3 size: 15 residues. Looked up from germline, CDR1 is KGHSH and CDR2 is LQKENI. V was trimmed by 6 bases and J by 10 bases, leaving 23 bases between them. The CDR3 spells CASSPVVGGATPQYF. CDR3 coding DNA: TGTGCCAGCTCGCCGGTAGTTGGGGGAGCGACCCCGCAGTATTTT.

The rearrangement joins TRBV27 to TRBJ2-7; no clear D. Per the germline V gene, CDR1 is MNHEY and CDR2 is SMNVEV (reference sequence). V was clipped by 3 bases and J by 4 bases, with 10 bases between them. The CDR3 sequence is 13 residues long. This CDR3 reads CASSFVGRYEQYF. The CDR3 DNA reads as TGTGCCAGCAGTTTTGTGGGTAGATACGAGCAGTACTTC.

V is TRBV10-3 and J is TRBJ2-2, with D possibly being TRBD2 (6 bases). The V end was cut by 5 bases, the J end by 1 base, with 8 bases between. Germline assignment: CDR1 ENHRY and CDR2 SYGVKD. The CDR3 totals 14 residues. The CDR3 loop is CAISLSGNTGELFF. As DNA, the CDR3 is TGTGCCATCAGTCTTAGCGGGAACACCGGGGAGCTGTTTTTT.

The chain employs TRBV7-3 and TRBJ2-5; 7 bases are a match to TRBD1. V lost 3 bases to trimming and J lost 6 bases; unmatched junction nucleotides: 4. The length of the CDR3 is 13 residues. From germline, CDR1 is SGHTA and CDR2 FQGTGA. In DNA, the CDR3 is TGTGCCAGCAGCTTCGACAGGGACCAGACCCAGTACTTC. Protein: CASSFDRDQTQYF.

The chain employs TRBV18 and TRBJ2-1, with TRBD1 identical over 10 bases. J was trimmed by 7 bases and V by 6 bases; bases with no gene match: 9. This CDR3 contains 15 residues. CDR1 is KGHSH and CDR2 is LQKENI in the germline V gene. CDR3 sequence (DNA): TGTGCCAGCTCGAAGGGACAGGGGATATTAAATGAGCAGTTCTTC. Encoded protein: CASSKGQGILNEQFF.

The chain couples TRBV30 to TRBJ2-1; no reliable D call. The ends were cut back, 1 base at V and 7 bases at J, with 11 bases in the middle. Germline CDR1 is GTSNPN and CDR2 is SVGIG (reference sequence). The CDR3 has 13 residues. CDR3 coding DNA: TGTGCCTGGAGTGCGGGCCCTGCTAATGAGCAGTTCTTC. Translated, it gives CAWSAGPANEQFF.

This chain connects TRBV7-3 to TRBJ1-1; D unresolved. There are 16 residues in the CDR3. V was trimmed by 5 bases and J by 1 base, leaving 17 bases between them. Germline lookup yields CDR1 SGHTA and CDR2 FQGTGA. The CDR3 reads CASSLGLGSSNTEAFF. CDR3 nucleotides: TGTGCCAGCAGCCTCGGTCTCGGGTCATCGAACACTGAAGCTTTCTTT.

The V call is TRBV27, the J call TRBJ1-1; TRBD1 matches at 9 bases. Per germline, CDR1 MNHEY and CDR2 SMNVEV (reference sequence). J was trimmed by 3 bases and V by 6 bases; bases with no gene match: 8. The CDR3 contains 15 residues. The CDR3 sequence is CASSPMRDRDTEAFF. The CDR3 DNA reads TGTGCCAGCAGCCCGATGAGGGACAGGGACACTGAAGCTTTCTTT.

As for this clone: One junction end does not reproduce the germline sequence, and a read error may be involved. The CDR3 coding sequence is TGTGCCAGCAGCTGGGACACCCTACCTGTCTTC. It specifies CASSWDTLPVF. J is TRBJ2-1 and V is TRBV7-9; D might be TRBD1 (6 bases). The CDR3 length is 11 residues. Germline-derived CDR1 and CDR2 are SEHNR and FQNEAQ (reference sequence).

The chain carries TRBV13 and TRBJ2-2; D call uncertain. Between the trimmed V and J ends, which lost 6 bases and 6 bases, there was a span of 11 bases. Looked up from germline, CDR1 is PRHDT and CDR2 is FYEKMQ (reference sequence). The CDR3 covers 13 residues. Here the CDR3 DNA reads TGTGCCAGCAGGCACCGGGCAGCCGGGGAGCTGTTTTTT. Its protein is CASRHRAAGELFF.

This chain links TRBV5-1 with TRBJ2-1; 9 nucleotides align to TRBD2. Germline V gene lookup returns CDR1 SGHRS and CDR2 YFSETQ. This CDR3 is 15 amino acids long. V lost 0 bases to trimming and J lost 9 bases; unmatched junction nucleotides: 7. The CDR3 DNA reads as TGCGCCAGCAGCTTGGGAGCGGGAGGAGGGAGTGAGCAGTTCTTC. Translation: CASSLGAGGGSEQFF.

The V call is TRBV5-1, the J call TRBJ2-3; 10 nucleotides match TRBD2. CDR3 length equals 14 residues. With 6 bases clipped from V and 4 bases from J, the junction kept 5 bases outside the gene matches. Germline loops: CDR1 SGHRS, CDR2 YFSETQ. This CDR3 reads CASTASGSSDTQYF. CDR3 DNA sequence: TGCGCCAGCACCGCTAGCGGGAGTTCAGATACGCAGTATTTT.

Here the CDR3 reads CASSIVPDAGELFF. CDR3 DNA: TGTGCCAGTAGTATAGTACCGGACGCCGGGGAGCTGTTTTTT. V and J are TRBV19 and TRBJ2-2; no firm D call. Germline CDR1 LNHDA, CDR2 SQIVND (reference sequence). The V gene lost 1 base and the J gene lost 6 bases, with 9 bases spanning the gap. The CDR3 is 14 amino acids.

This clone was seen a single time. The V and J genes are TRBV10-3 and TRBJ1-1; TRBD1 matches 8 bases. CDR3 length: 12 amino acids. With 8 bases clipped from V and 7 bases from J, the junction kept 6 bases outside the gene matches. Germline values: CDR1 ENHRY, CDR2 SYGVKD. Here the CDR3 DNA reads TGTGCCATCCAAGACAGGGGCGATGAAGCTTTCTTT. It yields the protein CAIQDRGDEAFF.

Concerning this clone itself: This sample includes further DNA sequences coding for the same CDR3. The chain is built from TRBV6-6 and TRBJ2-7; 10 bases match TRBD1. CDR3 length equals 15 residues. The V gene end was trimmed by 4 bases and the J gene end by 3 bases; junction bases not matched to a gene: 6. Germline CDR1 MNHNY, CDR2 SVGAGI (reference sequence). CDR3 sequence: CASSSPGQGFYEQYF. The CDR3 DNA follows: TGTGCCAGCAGTTCGCCGGGACAGGGGTTCTACGAGCAGTACTTC.